Sequencing of this T cell receptor beta chain was carried out in a study of T cell repertoires in ileal Crohn's disease. Study-level background: At surgery, 30% to 35% of patients smoked, with median disease duration 7.9 years. At postoperative colonoscopy, neoterminal ileum biopsies were taken as M6.

Details on this clone: The antigen is unknown.

Study results and limitations: All patients with clonality above 26.8% had endoscopic recurrence. Postoperative endoscopy occurred within one year, median approximately 6.8 months.

With V trimmed by 3 bases and J by 2 bases, 2 bases remained unmatched. The CDR3 extends over 15 amino acids. From germline, CDR1 is ENHRY and CDR2 SYGVKD. Profiled with immunoSEQ multiplex PCR; TCRdb holds only in-frame clones, not every one. The data show roughly 20,000 clones, around 70% seen once. Time point described: neoterminal ileum biopsy at postoperative endoscopy, about 6 months after surgery. The sequence was collected from an adult with Crohn's disease. The rearrangement joins TRBV10-3 to TRBJ1-5, with 9 bases identical to TRBD1. Sequenced material: ileal tissue. The CDR3 region is CAISDTGGRNQPQHF. The CDR3, as DNA: TGTGCCATCAGTGATACAGGGGGCCGCAATCAGCCCCAGCATTTT.